Sequencing of this T cell receptor (beta chain) was carried out in a study of blood T cells in healthy people across ages. Germline-derived CDR1 and CDR2 are MNHEY and SVGAGI. V lost 2 bases to trimming and J lost 13 bases; unmatched junction nucleotides: 9. There are 13 residues in the CDR3. Every donor gave 7.5 to 10 milliliters of peripheral blood. Next came a second PCR, run for about 6 to 11 cycles, which used a sample-barcoded 5' primer along with a J-beta primer mix. TCRdb passed the 5' RACE reads through MiXCR, listing each CDR3 protein once. The sample holds over 1.5 million distinct CDR3 sequences, around half seen once.

The source material was blood. The source is a woman aged 40 to 50 in good health. The chain employs TRBV6-5 and TRBJ2-5, with 8 positions matching TRBD1. CDR3 bases: TGTGCCAGCAGTTACGACTTGTCTGGGACAGGGTACTTC. Amino acid sequence: CASSYDLSGTGYF.